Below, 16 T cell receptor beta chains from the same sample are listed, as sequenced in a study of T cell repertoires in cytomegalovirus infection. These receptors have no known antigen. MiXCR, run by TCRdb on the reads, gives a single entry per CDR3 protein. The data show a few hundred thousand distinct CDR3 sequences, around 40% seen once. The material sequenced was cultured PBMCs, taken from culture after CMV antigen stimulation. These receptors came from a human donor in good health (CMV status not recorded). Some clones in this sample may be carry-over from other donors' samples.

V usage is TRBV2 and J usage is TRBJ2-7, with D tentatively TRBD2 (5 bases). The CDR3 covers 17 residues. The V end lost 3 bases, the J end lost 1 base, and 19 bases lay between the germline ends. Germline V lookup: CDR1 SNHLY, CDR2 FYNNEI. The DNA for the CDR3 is TGTGCCAGCAGTGATTGGGGTCGGGCCTCGGGGTCCTACGAGCAGTACTTC. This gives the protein CASSDWGRASGSYEQYF.

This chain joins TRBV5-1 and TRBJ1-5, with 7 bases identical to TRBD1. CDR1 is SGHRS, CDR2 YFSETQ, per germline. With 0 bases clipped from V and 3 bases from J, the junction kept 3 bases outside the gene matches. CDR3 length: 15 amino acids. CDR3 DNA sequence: TGCGCCAGCAGCTTGGGGGGGACAGACAATCAGCCCCAGCATTTT. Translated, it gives CASSLGGTDNQPQHF.

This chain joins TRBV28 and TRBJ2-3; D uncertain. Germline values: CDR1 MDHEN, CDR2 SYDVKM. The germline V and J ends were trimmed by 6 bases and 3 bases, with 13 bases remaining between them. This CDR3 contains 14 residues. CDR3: CASSVVGRTDTQYF. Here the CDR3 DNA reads TGTGCCAGCAGCGTAGTCGGCAGGACAGATACGCAGTATTTT.

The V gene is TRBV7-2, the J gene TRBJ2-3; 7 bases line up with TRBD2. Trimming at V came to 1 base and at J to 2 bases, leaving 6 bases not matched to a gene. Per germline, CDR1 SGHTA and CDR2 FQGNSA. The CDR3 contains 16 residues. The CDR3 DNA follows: TGTGCCAGCAGCTTAGTGCGGGAGCCCCCCACAGATACGCAGTATTTT. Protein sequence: CASSLVREPPTDTQYF.

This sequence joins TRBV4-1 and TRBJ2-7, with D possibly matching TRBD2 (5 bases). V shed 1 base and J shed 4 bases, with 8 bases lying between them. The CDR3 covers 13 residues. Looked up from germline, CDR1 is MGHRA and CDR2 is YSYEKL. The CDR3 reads CASSQVGGYEQYF. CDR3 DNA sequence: TGCGCCAGCAGCCAAGTTGGAGGTTACGAGCAGTACTTC.

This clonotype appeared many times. The CDR3, as DNA: TGTGCCAGCAGCCCGACCCGGACTAGCGGGGGGCTAGCCAAAAACATTCAGTACTTC. It translates to CASSPTRTSGGLAKNIQYF. This rearrangement joins TRBV7-2 to TRBJ2-4; 14 nucleotides align to TRBD2. CDR1 and CDR2 from the germline V gene are SGHTA and FQGNSA. Losses at the gene ends were 5 bases for V and 0 bases for J; bases not matched to a gene: 9. The CDR3 has 19 amino acids.

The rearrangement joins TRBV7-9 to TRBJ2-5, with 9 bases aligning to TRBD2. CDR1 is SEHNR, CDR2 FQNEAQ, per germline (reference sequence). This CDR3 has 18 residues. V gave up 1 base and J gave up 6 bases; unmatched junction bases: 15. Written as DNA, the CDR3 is TGTGCCAGCAGCTTAGGGGGGGACTCTAGCGGGACTCGAAAGACCCAGTACTTC. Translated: CASSLGGDSSGTRKTQYF.

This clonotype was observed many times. The CDR3 is CASSFDVAADGSPLHF. The CDR3 coding sequence is TGTGCCAGCAGCTTTGATGTCGCCGCGGACGGTTCACCCCTCCACTTT. The chain employs TRBV7-2 and TRBJ1-6; D gene uncertain. V lost 3 bases to trimming and J lost 9 bases, with 18 bases between them. The CDR3 runs to 16 residues. Germline lookup yields CDR1 SGHTA and CDR2 FQGNSA.

CDR3 region: CASRPDRRPQPQHF. The CDR3 coding sequence is TGTGCCAGCAGGCCAGACAGAAGGCCTCAGCCCCAGCATTTT. The V call is TRBV12-3 or TRBV12-4, the J call TRBJ1-5, with D perhaps matching TRBD1 (5 bases). V was cut by 6 bases and J by 6 bases, with 15 bases left in between. This CDR3 region has 14 residues.

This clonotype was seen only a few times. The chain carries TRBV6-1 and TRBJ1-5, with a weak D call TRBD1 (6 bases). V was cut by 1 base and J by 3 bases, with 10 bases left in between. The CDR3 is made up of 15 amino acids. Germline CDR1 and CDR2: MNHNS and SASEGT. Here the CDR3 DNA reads TGTGCCAGCAGTGAAGTCGGGGGGCCCAATCAGCCCCAGCATTTT. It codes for CASSEVGGPNQPQHF.

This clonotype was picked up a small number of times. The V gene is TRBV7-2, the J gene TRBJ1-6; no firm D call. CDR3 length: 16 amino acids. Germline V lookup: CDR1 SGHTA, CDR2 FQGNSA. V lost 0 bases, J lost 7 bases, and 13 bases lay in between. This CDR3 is CASSLAYWRENSPLHF. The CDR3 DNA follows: TGTGCCAGCAGCTTAGCTTATTGGCGGGAAAATTCACCCCTCCACTTT. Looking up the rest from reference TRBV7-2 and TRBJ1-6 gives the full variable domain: GAGVSQSPSNKVTEKGKDVELRCDPISGHTALYWYRQSLGQGLEFLIYFQGNSAPDKSGLPSDRFSAERTGGSVSTLTIQRTQQEDSAVYLCASSLAYWRENSPLHFGNGTRLTVT.

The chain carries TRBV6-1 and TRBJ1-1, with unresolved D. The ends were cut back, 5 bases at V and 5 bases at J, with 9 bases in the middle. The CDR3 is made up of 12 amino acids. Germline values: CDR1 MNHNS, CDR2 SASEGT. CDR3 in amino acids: CASSIQRTEAFF. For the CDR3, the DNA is TGTGCCAGCAGTATTCAGAGGACTGAAGCTTTCTTT.

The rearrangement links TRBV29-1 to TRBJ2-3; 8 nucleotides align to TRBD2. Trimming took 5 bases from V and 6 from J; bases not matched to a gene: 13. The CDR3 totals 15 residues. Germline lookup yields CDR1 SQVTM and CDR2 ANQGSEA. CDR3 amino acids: CSVTARGGAWDTQYF. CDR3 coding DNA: TGCAGCGTTACCGCCCGGGGGGGGGCGTGGGATACGCAGTATTTT.

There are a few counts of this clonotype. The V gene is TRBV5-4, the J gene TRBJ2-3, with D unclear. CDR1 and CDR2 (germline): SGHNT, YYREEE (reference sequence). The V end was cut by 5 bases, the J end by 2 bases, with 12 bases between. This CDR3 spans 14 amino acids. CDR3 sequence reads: CASRLMTDTDTQYF. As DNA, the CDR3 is TGTGCCAGCAGGCTAATGACGGACACAGATACGCAGTATTTT.

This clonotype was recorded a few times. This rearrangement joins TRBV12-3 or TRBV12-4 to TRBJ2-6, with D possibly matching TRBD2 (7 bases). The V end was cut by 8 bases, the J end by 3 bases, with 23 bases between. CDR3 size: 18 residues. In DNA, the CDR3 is TGTGCCAGCTTCCGTGGTGGGGGGGGGCTAATTGGGGCCAACGTCCTGACTTTC. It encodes CASFRGGGGLIGANVLTF.

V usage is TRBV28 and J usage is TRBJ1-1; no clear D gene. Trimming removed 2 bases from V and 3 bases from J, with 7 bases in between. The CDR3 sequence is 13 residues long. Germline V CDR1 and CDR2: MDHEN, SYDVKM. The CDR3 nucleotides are TGTGCCAGCAGTTTACCCCCGTACACTGAAGCTTTCTTT. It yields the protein CASSLPPYTEAFF.